Sequencing of this T cell receptor beta chain was carried out in a study of shared clonotypes between healthy human individuals. With regard to this clone: Its antigen is as yet unknown.

As defined, naive CD8 cells were CD45RO-negative and positively selected for CCR7, with terminally differentiated effector memory CD45RA+ cells excluded. Study-wide results and limits: Few donors restricted represented genetic and exposure-history diversity.

The table came from immunoSEQ multiplex PCR; TCRdb's copy has only in-frame clones and leaves some out. The sample holds roughly 550,000 clones; over 95% are singletons and the top ten take 0.095% to 0.12%. Germline CDR1 and CDR2: SGHDT and YYEEEE. This CDR3 comprises 17 residues. V dropped 4 bases and J dropped 0 bases, with 19 bases sitting between them. The J gene is TRBJ1-1, the V gene TRBV5-6; D call uncertain. The receptor's source is a woman aged 25 to 39 in good health. Material: naive CD8+ T cells sorted from blood. CDR3 DNA sequence: TGTGCCAGCAGCCAGATGAATGAACAGCACATGAACACTGAAGCTTTCTTT. This sequence encodes CASSQMNEQHMNTEAFF.